This entry lists 31 T cell receptor beta chains sequenced from one sample in a study of CD8+ T cells in alopecia areata. Treatment indicated: oral pan-JAK inhibitor, 5-10 mg twice daily. Extracted from the samples, RNA was reverse transcribed into cDNA to serve as the sequencing template. Measured with immunoSEQ multiplex PCR; TCRdb has only the in-frame clones, and not every one. The sample lists about 87,000 clones, about two thirds occurring once. The sequencing used CD8+ T cells sorted from blood, collected at roughly week 45, from a patient treated with tofacitinib. The receptors stem from a human donor with alopecia areata.

The rearrangement uses TRBV11-2 and TRBJ1-1; 7 nucleotides match TRBD1. The CDR3 has 14 amino acids. J lost 0 bases, V lost 5 bases, and 3 bases had no gene match. CDR1 is SGHAT and CDR2 is FQNNGV in the germline V gene. The chain's CDR3 is CASSTGQMNTEAFF. The CDR3 nucleotides are TGTGCCAGCAGCACGGGACAGATGAACACTGAAGCTTTCTTT. The full variable domain, its missing parts supplied by reference TRBV11-2 and TRBJ1-1, is EAGVAQSPRYKIIEKRQSVAFWCNPISGHATLYWYQQILGQGPKLLIQFQNNGVVDDSQLPKDRFSAERLKGVDSTLKIQPAKLEDSAVYLCASSTGQMNTEAFFGQGTRLTVV.

V and J are TRBV7-2 and TRBJ1-5; a weak D match, TRBD1 (5 bases). The CDR3 spans 14 residues. CDR1 and CDR2 from the germline V gene are SGHTA and FQGNSA. Trimming pared 5 bases from V and 7 bases from J, leaving 15 bases between. The CDR3 spells CASSQEAGGQPQHF. For the CDR3, the DNA is TGTGCCAGCAGCCAAGAGGCGGGGGGACAGCCCCAGCATTTT. Based on the CDR3 plus reference TRBV7-2 and TRBJ1-5, the full variable domain is GAGVSQSPSNKVTEKGKDVELRCDPISGHTALYWYRQSLGQGLEFLIYFQGNSAPDKSGLPSDRFSAERTGGSVSTLTIQRTQQEDSAVYLCASSQEAGGQPQHFGDGTRLSIL.

V usage is TRBV30 and J usage is TRBJ2-6; D is ambiguous. V was cut by 0 bases and J by 1 base, with 28 bases left in between. CDR3 size: 22 residues. The germline V gene encodes CDR1 GTSNPN and CDR2 SVGIG (reference sequence). The CDR3 sequence is CAWSVIPDDVRQQQSGANVLTF. CDR3 nucleotide sequence: TGTGCCTGGAGTGTAATTCCAGATGATGTTAGGCAGCAGCAATCTGGGGCCAACGTCCTGACTTTC.

By its share, this clone is medium-sized (0.01 to 0.1%). The chain couples TRBV2 to TRBJ2-3, with TRBD1 matching over 7 bases. The CDR3 contains 15 residues. From germline, CDR1 is SNHLY and CDR2 FYNNEI. V lost 0 bases and J lost 1; bases outside the gene matches: 1. CDR3 nucleotide sequence: TGTGCCAGCAGTGAAGCGGGGACAGGCACAGATACGCAGTATTTT. Translation: CASSEAGTGTDTQYF.

V gene TRBV10-2 combines with J gene TRBJ2-7; a possible D gene is TRBD2 (6 bases). Germline values: CDR1 WSHSY, CDR2 SAAADI. V was cut by 8 bases and J by 3 bases, with 14 bases left in between. This CDR3 has 13 residues. In DNA form, the CDR3 reads TGCGCCAGCGCCCAAGGAGGGCGCTACGAGCAGTACTTC. The encoded protein is CASAQGGRYEQYF.

The V and J genes are TRBV7-9 and TRBJ2-7; D ambiguous. V was trimmed by 4 bases and J by 4 bases, leaving 8 bases between them. This CDR3 contains 12 residues. In germline, CDR1 is SEHNR, CDR2 FQNEAQ (reference sequence). The CDR3 loop reads CASSSDPYEQYF. In DNA form, the CDR3 reads TGTGCCAGCAGCTCTGATCCGTACGAGCAGTACTTC.

J is TRBJ1-5 and V is TRBV30, with a tentative D call TRBD1 (5 bases). The CDR3 sequence is 15 residues long. V shed 1 base and J shed 11 bases, with 21 bases lying between them. CDR1 is GTSNPN, CDR2 SVGIG, per germline (reference sequence). The DNA of the CDR3 is TGTGCCTGGAGTGCCGGGACGGCGGCAATCAGGTCCCAGCATTTT. Protein product: CAWSAGTAAIRSQHF.

The DNA of the CDR3 is TGTGCCAGCAGTGGAAGGGGCGGCGGCTATGGCTACACCTTC. As protein: CASSGRGGGYGYTF. The chain couples TRBV25-1 to TRBJ1-2; possibly TRBD1 for D (5 bases). Trimming removed 4 bases from V and 4 bases from J, with 13 bases in between. CDR1 is MGHDK, CDR2 SYGVNS, per germline. The CDR3 runs to 14 residues.

This clone was counted between two and nine times. This rearrangement joins TRBV29-1 to TRBJ1-6; D is uncertain. V gave up 1 base and J gave up 10 bases, with 5 bases separating them. This CDR3 contains 11 residues. The germline V gene has CDR1 SQVTM and CDR2 ANQGSEA. CDR3: CSVEVPSPLHF. DNA of the CDR3: TGCAGCGTTGAAGTCCCCTCACCCCTCCACTTT. The full variable domain, rest sourced from reference TRBV29-1 and TRBJ1-6, is SAVISQKPSRDICQRGTSLTIQCQVDSQVTMMFWYRQQPGQSLTLIATANQGSEATYESGFVIDKFPISRPNLTFSTLTVSNMSPEDSSIYLCSVEVPSPLHFGNGTRLTVT.

This rearrangement joins TRBV29-1 to TRBJ2-5; 9 bases are a match to TRBD2. CDR1 and CDR2 from the germline V gene are SQVTM and ANQGSEA. This CDR3 is built from 14 residues. V dropped 2 bases and J dropped 5; count of bases not matched to a gene: 6. The CDR3 DNA reads as TGCAGCGTTGAAAAAGCGGGGGGCGGGGAGACCCAGTACTTC. Its translation: CSVEKAGGGETQYF.

V gene TRBV30 combines with J gene TRBJ2-7, with D hard to call. V was trimmed by 0 bases and J by 0 bases, leaving 12 bases between them. This CDR3 is 15 amino acids long. CDR1 and CDR2 from the germline V gene are GTSNPN and SVGIG (reference sequence). The CDR3 DNA follows: TGTGCCTGGAGTGTGCTGGGAACCCCCTCCTACGAGCAGTACTTC. This codes for CAWSVLGTPSYEQYF.

The chain combines TRBV10-3 with TRBJ2-7; 7 positions agree with TRBD1. From germline, CDR1 is ENHRY and CDR2 SYGVKD. The J segment lost 2 bases and the V segment lost 5 bases, leaving 9 bases of the junction unmatched. CDR3 length: 15 residues. CDR3: CAISPGGQTPYEQYF. CDR3 DNA sequence: TGTGCCATCAGTCCAGGGGGACAGACCCCCTACGAGCAGTACTTC.

The rearrangement links TRBV27 to TRBJ2-7; D gene uncertain. V gave up 5 bases and J gave up 2 bases, with 4 bases separating them. This CDR3 has 11 amino acids. Looked up from germline, CDR1 is MNHEY and CDR2 is SMNVEV (reference sequence). The DNA for the CDR3 is TGTGCCAGCAGTGGAACCTACGAGCAGTACTTC. Protein product: CASSGTYEQYF.

This clone came up a few times. The rearrangement uses TRBV19 and TRBJ2-1; D gene unclear. V was cut by 3 bases and J by 5 bases, with 14 bases left in between. The V gene's germline CDR1 is LNHDA and CDR2 SQIVND (reference sequence). The CDR3 totals 15 residues. The CDR3 DNA reads as TGTGCCAGTAGTATTGCATCCGTGGGCAACAATGAGCAGTTCTTC. Protein: CASSIASVGNNEQFF.

The V gene is TRBV4-3, the J gene TRBJ2-7; D may be TRBD2 (6 bases). The V end lost 0 bases, the J end lost 4 bases, and 13 bases lay between the germline ends. Looked up from germline, CDR1 is LGHNA and CDR2 is YSLEER. CDR3 length: 15 amino acids. The CDR3 nucleotides read TGCGCCAGCAGCCAAGACAGGGAGGTTGGGTACGAGCAGTACTTC. As protein: CASSQDREVGYEQYF.

The V call is TRBV27, the J call TRBJ1-2; the D gene is possibly TRBD1 (5 bases). CDR1 MNHEY and CDR2 SMNVEV come from the germline V gene (reference sequence). V was pared by 6 bases and J by 7 bases, with 12 bases between. The CDR3 is made up of 12 amino acids. The CDR3 region is CASRTGRGGYTF. In nucleotides, the CDR3 is TGTGCCAGCAGAACTGGGAGGGGTGGCTACACCTTC.

This clone was counted between two and nine times. The V gene is TRBV12-5, the J gene TRBJ2-1, with D perhaps given as TRBD1 or TRBD2 (5 bases each). Germline CDR1 is LGHNT and CDR2 is FRNRAP. V lost 7 bases, J lost 1 base, and 8 bases lay in between. This CDR3 contains 13 residues. CDR3 sequence reads: CASAGGSYNEQFF. CDR3 DNA sequence: TGTGCTAGTGCTGGGGGATCCTACAATGAGCAGTTCTTC. The full variable domain, with the rest looked up from reference TRBV12-5 and TRBJ2-1, is DARVTQTPRHKVTEMGQEVTMRCQPILGHNTVFWYRQTMMQGLELLAYFRNRAPLDDSGMPKDRFSAEMPDATLATLKIQPSEPRDSAVYFCASAGGSYNEQFFGPGTRLTVL.

In DNA, the CDR3 is TGTGCCAGCAGCCGATTTTCGGGGAGCTCCTACGAGCAGTACTTC. Translation: CASSRFSGSSYEQYF. This sequence joins TRBV7-2 and TRBJ2-7; D possibly corresponds to TRBD2 (5 bases). The CDR3 is 15 amino acids. The germline CDR1 and CDR2 sequences are SGHTA and FQGNSA. The ends were cut back, 5 bases at V and 0 bases at J, with 14 bases in the middle.

The V and J genes are TRBV29-1 and TRBJ1-2; D gene uncertain. The V and J ends lost 0 bases and 7 bases respectively, with 9 bases between them. CDR1 is SQVTM, CDR2 ANQGSEA, per germline. The CDR3 consists of 12 residues. For the CDR3, the DNA is TGCAGCGTTGAAGATGATAACGGTGGCTACACCTTC. Its protein is CSVEDDNGGYTF.

In its sample, this clone was seen a few times. The chain uses TRBV7-8 and TRBJ2-1, with D maybe TRBD1 (6 bases). The CDR3 is 14 residues long. Trimming cost V 5 bases and J 8 bases, with 16 bases left between them. Per the germline V gene, CDR1 is SGHVS and CDR2 is FQNEAQ. DNA of the CDR3: TGTGCCAGCAGCCTGATGACAGGTTTCGATGAGCAGTTCTTC. It is translated as CASSLMTGFDEQFF.

Notes on this clone: Other DNA sequences in the same sample also yield this CDR3. The rearrangement uses TRBV27 and TRBJ2-7; D remains ambiguous. The CDR3 consists of 12 residues. Germline-derived CDR1 and CDR2 are MNHEY and SMNVEV (reference sequence). Trimming cost V 0 bases and J 4 bases, with 4 bases left between them. CDR3 protein: CASSLSGYEQYF. The CDR3, as DNA: TGTGCCAGCAGTTTATCAGGATACGAGCAGTACTTC.

The CDR3 sequence: CAWSEGRLNTEAFF. The CDR3 bases are TGTGCCTGGAGCGAGGGCAGGCTGAACACTGAAGCTTTCTTT. This chain connects TRBV30 to TRBJ1-1; no clear D gene. V lost 3 bases and J 0 bases, leaving 11 bases between the germline ends. The CDR3 consists of 14 residues. Per the germline V gene, CDR1 is GTSNPN and CDR2 is SVGIG (reference sequence).

The CDR3 region is CASSEAQRGGWDEQFF. CDR3 DNA: TGTGCCAGCAGTGAAGCGCAGCGGGGGGGCTGGGATGAGCAGTTCTTC. V gene TRBV2 combines with J gene TRBJ2-1, with TRBD2 matching over 10 bases. CDR3 length: 16 residues. Germline CDR1 and CDR2: SNHLY and FYNNEI. J lost 8 bases, V lost 0 bases, and 7 bases had no gene match.

This clone was observed once. This chain connects TRBV15 to TRBJ2-3, with D perhaps TRBD1 or TRBD2 (5 bases each). The CDR3 loop spans 12 amino acids. The V end lost 8 bases, the J end lost 9 bases, and 15 bases lay between the germline ends. CDR1 LNHNV and CDR2 YYDKDF come from the germline V gene (reference sequence). CDR3 sequence reads: CATGEGLDTQYF. The CDR3 nucleotides read TGTGCCACCGGCGAGGGGCTGGACACGCAGTATTTT.

This chain uses TRBV2 with TRBJ2-3; TRBD2 aligns across 7 bases. Germline-derived CDR1 and CDR2 are SNHLY and FYNNEI. This CDR3 spans 14 amino acids. V was clipped by 6 bases and J by 0 bases; unmatched bases: 3. The CDR3 reads CASRAGDSTDTQYF. CDR3 DNA sequence: TGTGCCAGCAGGGCGGGGGACAGCACAGATACGCAGTATTTT.

The rearrangement joins TRBV5-1 to TRBJ1-1; TRBD1 might be the D (5 bases). CDR1 and CDR2 (germline): SGHRS, YFSETQ. The CDR3 totals 16 residues. Deletions cut 0 bases from V and 3 bases from J, with 15 bases between. CDR3 amino acids: CASSLANPGKDTEAFF. The CDR3 DNA is TGCGCCAGCAGCTTGGCCAATCCAGGGAAGGACACTGAAGCTTTCTTT.

Here the CDR3 reads CASSHDGLTREAGELFF. The CDR3 DNA is TGCGCCAGCAGCCACGACGGGCTTACCCGGGAGGCCGGGGAGCTGTTTTTT. This chain uses TRBV4-3 with TRBJ2-2; 7 nucleotides line up with TRBD2. There are 17 residues in the CDR3. V gave up 3 bases and J gave up 6 bases; unmatched junction bases: 13. CDR1 is LGHNA and CDR2 is YSLEER in the germline V gene.

By sample share, this clone is medium-sized. This chain joins TRBV7-3 and TRBJ2-6; 10 bases agree with TRBD1. There are 17 residues in the CDR3. V shed 3 bases and J 2 bases; nucleotides not matched to a gene: 4. Germline CDR1 and CDR2: SGHTA and FQGTGA. Here the CDR3 DNA reads TGTGCCAGCAGCTTTACTGGACAGGGGGCTGGGGCCAACGTCCTGACTTTC. This codes for CASSFTGQGAGANVLTF.

CDR3 region: CAWSGTGGIAQHF. CDR3 coding DNA: TGTGCCTGGAGTGGGACAGGAGGTATCGCCCAGCATTTT. V usage is TRBV30 and J usage is TRBJ1-5; 7 bases match TRBD1. V was pared by 1 base and J by 11 bases, with 8 bases of the junction left unmatched. CDR3 length: 13 amino acids. Germline V gene sequence: CDR1 GTSNPN, CDR2 SVGIG (reference sequence).

This clone was detected once. The V call is TRBV29-1, the J call TRBJ2-2; no clear D. This CDR3 comprises 17 residues. The V end lost 2 bases, the J end lost 0 bases, and 16 bases lay between the germline ends. Germline CDR1 SQVTM, CDR2 ANQGSEA. The CDR3 region has the DNA TGCAGCGTTGAACTTACTCGGGCAGTCGCGAACACCGGGGAGCTGTTTTTT. Protein sequence: CSVELTRAVANTGELFF.

In its sample, this clone was seen a few times. The V gene is TRBV7-6, the J gene TRBJ2-1, with 11 bases identical to TRBD2. With 3 bases clipped from V and 2 bases from J, the junction kept 9 bases outside the gene matches. The CDR3 length is 18 residues. Germline assignment: CDR1 SGHVS and CDR2 FNYEAQ. This CDR3 reads CASSFPSGGNNTYNEQFF. The DNA for the CDR3 is TGTGCCAGCAGCTTTCCTAGCGGGGGGAATAATACCTACAATGAGCAGTTCTTC.